This is a list of T cell receptor beta chains from one sample in a study of blood T cell repertoires in COVID-19. Repertoires were generated with immunoSEQ multiplex PCR, while TCRdb's copy carries only in-frame clones and drops some. The table lists some 140,000 clones, 65% to 90% of them singletons. Sequencing used peripheral blood. Receptors originate from a woman aged 60-75 years with COVID-19, enrolled during active disease. Both conserved end residues are part of each CDR3. Fields, in order: D gene, J gene, clone size, V gene, CDR3 protein, CDR3 DNA. D genes are given only for firm matches. The listing skips clone size in some rows; elsewhere it reads once, few, many or a size class.

>NA|TRBJ1-1|NA|TRBV2
CASSVAGVTEAFF
TGTGCCAGCAGTGTTGCAGGGGTGACTGAAGCTTTCTTT
>TRBD1|TRBJ1-3|NA|TRBV5-1
CASSSTGAANSGNTIYF
TGCGCCAGCAGCTCGACAGGGGCGGCCAACTCTGGAAACACCATATATTTT
>NA|TRBJ1-5|NA|TRBV7-8
CASSEPNQPQHF
TGTGCCAGCAGCGAGCCTAATCAGCCCCAGCATTTT
>NA|TRBJ1-2|NA|TRBV5-5
CASSLAGVSAFTF
TGTGCCAGCAGCTTGGCGGGGGTTTCCGCGTTCACCTTC
>NA|TRBJ2-3|once|TRBV2
CASSEGRADTQYF
TGTGCCAGCAGTGAAGGTCGGGCAGATACGCAGTATTTT
>TRBD1|TRBJ1-4|few|TRBV19
CASSDRGGSTNEKLFF
TGTGCCAGTTCGGACAGGGGGGGTTCAACTAATGAAAAACTGTTTTTT
>NA|TRBJ1-2|few|TRBV19
CASSIEQGYGYTF
TGTGCCAGTAGTATCGAGCAGGGGTATGGCTACACCTTC
>NA|TRBJ1-5|few|TRBV2
CASGAGMSNQPQHF
TGTGCCAGCGGGGCAGGGATGAGCAATCAGCCCCAGCATTTT
>NA|TRBJ2-3|NA|TRBV5-5
CASGPFSSTDTQYF
TGTGCCAGCGGGCCCTTCTCCAGCACAGATACGCAGTATTTT
>TRBD1|TRBJ2-7|once|TRBV11-2
CASSVQGAYEQYF
TGTGCCAGCAGCGTACAGGGGGCTTACGAGCAGTACTTC
>TRBD1|TRBJ2-7|NA|TRBV27
CASSRTGSYEQYF
TGTGCCAGCAGTCGGACAGGGTCCTACGAGCAGTACTTC
>TRBD1|TRBJ2-5|NA|TRBV2
CASTRTGPTIETQYF
TGTGCCAGCACAAGGACAGGCCCTACTATAGAGACCCAGTACTTC
>NA|TRBJ2-1|few|TRBV10-3
CAIRPDREVNNEQFF
TGTGCCATCAGACCAGACAGGGAGGTAAACAATGAGCAGTTCTTC
>TRBD1|TRBJ2-5|NA|TRBV18
CASSLDRGQETQYF
TGTGCCAGCTCCCTAGACAGGGGGCAAGAGACCCAGTACTTC
>NA|TRBJ1-5|NA|TRBV5-8
CASSLRGYSNQPQHF
TGTGCCAGCAGCTTGAGGGGATATAGCAATCAGCCCCAGCATTTT
>TRBD1|TRBJ2-1|NA|TRBV5-1
CASSSTGVAGNEQFF
TGCGCCAGCAGCTCTACAGGGGTAGCAGGGAATGAGCAGTTCTTC
>TRBD2|TRBJ2-1|NA|TRBV10-3
CAISELVTGGIHEQFF
TGTGCCATCAGTGAGTTAGTAACGGGAGGGATCCATGAGCAGTTCTTC
>TRBD1|TRBJ1-2|NA|TRBV3-1/TRBV3-2
CASSQGDSLSLYGYTF
TGTGCCAGCAGCCAAGGGGACAGCCTATCTCTCTATGGCTACACCTTC
>NA|TRBJ1-1|NA|TRBV18
CASSGTAGATEAFF
TGTGCCAGCTCAGGGACGGCGGGAGCCACTGAAGCTTTCTTT
>NA|TRBJ1-5|NA|TRBV3-1/TRBV3-2
CASSQDTRIGSQPQHF
TGTGCCAGCAGCCAAGACACCAGGATAGGGAGTCAGCCCCAGCATTTT
>NA|TRBJ2-1|few|TRBV7-3
CASSRSGTKYNEQFF
TGTGCCAGCAGCCGCTCCGGGACAAAATACAATGAGCAGTTCTTC
>NA|TRBJ1-2|NA|TRBV2
CASSEGVRVNGYTF
TGTGCCAGCAGTGAAGGCGTCAGGGTAAACGGCTACACCTTC
>TRBD1|TRBJ1-2|NA|TRBV10-3
CAISEGTGFGYTF
TGTGCCATCAGTGAAGGGACAGGGTTTGGCTACACCTTC
>TRBD2|TRBJ2-7|NA|TRBV4-2
CASSQDVVAGIYEQYF
TGTGCCAGCAGCCAAGATGTGGTAGCGGGAATCTACGAGCAGTACTTC
>NA|TRBJ1-6|few|TRBV6-6
CASSYRAGTGNSPLHF
TGTGCCAGCAGTTACCGCGCCGGGACTGGGAATTCACCCCTCCACTTT
>NA|TRBJ2-7|NA|TRBV7-8
CASSLTAPGPYEQYF
TGTGCCAGCAGCTTAACCGCCCCCGGTCCCTACGAGCAGTACTTC
>NA|TRBJ2-2|once|TRBV20-1
CSASNTGSTGELFF
TGCAGTGCTAGTAACACAGGGAGCACCGGGGAGCTGTTTTTT
>TRBD1|TRBJ1-5|few|TRBV19
CASSTGPGQGSYSNQPQHF
TGTGCCAGTAGTACCGGTCCGGGACAGGGCTCTTATAGCAATCAGCCCCAGCATTTT
>TRBD1|TRBJ1-1|NA|TRBV19
CASSPTGGETEAFF
TGTGCCAGTAGTCCTACAGGGGGAGAAACTGAAGCTTTCTTT
>TRBD1|TRBJ2-2|NA|TRBV11-1
CASSFGTGVTTGELFF
TGTGCCAGCAGCTTCGGGACAGGGGTCACTACCGGGGAGCTGTTTTTT
>NA|TRBJ1-3|NA|TRBV10-1
CASSQDGHSGNTIYF
TGCGCCAGCAGCCAGGACGGACACTCTGGAAACACCATATATTTT
>NA|TRBJ2-1|NA|TRBV19
CASSDLGEKQFF
TGTGCCAGTAGTGATCTTGGGGAGAAGCAGTTCTTC
>NA|TRBJ1-6|NA|TRBV5-5
CASSLESGWDNSPLHF
TGTGCCAGCAGCTTGGAATCCGGGTGGGATAATTCACCCCTCCACTTT
>TRBD1|TRBJ1-2|few|TRBV19
CASSLTPGQTNYGYTF
TGTGCCAGTAGCTTGACCCCGGGACAGACTAACTATGGCTACACCTTC
>NA|TRBJ1-5|NA|TRBV18
CASSPAGTYSNQPQHF
TGTGCCAGCTCACCCGCAGGGACTTATAGCAATCAGCCCCAGCATTTT
>TRBD2|TRBJ2-3|NA|TRBV6-5
CANAASGSMGDTQYF
TGTGCCAACGCTGCTAGCGGGAGCATGGGGGATACGCAGTATTTT
>NA|TRBJ1-2|few|TRBV6-5
CASSYSLGQRFIDYTF
TGTGCCAGCAGTTACTCGCTCGGACAGCGGTTCATTGACTACACCTTC
>NA|TRBJ1-1|NA|TRBV4-1
CASSTRTALNTEAFF
TGCGCCAGCAGCACCCGGACAGCCCTGAACACTGAAGCTTTCTTT
>NA|TRBJ2-4|NA|TRBV7-7
CASSLGDSALAKNIQYF
TGTGCTAGCAGCTTAGGAGACAGCGCACTAGCCAAAAACATTCAGTACTTC
>NA|TRBJ2-7|NA|TRBV12-1
CASSFGPLAGKEYEQYF
TGTGCCAGCAGCTTTGGGCCACTAGCGGGAAAGGAGTACGAGCAGTACTTC